The 8 T cell receptor beta chains below come from one sample, sequenced in a study of Graves' ophthalmopathy and Graves' hyperthyroidism. RNA transcripts served as template for amplifying TCR beta CDR3 sequences. The first round was an RT-PCR with HTBI primers, and the second round was a multiplex PCR. Each CDR3 protein gets one entry after TCRdb re-called the multiplex PCR reads with MiXCR. The sample gives 200,000 to 250,000 distinct CDR3 sequences, 45% to 55% of which show up once; more than 45% is in the top ten. Sequencing was done on a sample of peripheral blood. Receptors originate from an adult man with Graves' ophthalmopathy.

This clonotype was seen many times. V gene TRBV2 combines with J gene TRBJ1-2; 9 nucleotides match TRBD1. CDR1 and CDR2 from the germline V gene are SNHLY and FYNNEI. J gave up 5 bases and V 7 bases, and 5 bases lay outside the gene matches. This CDR3 spans 13 amino acids. The CDR3 sequence is CASTTTGGYGYTF. CDR3 DNA sequence: TGTGCCAGCACTACGACAGGGGGATATGGCTACACCTTC. Supplemented by reference TRBV2 and TRBJ1-2, the full variable domain reads EPEVTQTPSHQVTQMGQEVILRCVPISNHLYFYWYRQILGQKVEFLVSFYNNEISEKSEIFDDQFSVERPDGSNFTLKIRSTKLEDSAMYFCASTTTGGYGYTFGSGTRLTVV.

This clonotype was counted between two and nine times. The chain joins TRBV15 to TRBJ1-2; a possible D gene is TRBD1 (5 bases). The CDR3 spans 13 residues. The ends were cut back, 8 bases at V and 6 bases at J, with 16 bases in the middle. Germline-derived CDR1 and CDR2 are LNHNV and YYDKDF (reference sequence). The CDR3 nucleotides read TGTGCCACCGCCGAGGGGCCCGGGGATGGCTACACCTTC. It codes for CATAEGPGDGYTF. The variable domain in full, completed from reference TRBV15 and TRBJ1-2, reads DAMVIQNPRYQVTQFGKPVTLSCSQTLNHNVMYWYQQKSSQAPKLLFHYYDKDFNNEADTPDNFQSRRPNTSFCFLDIRSPGLGDTAMYLCATAEGPGDGYTFGSGTRLTVV.

This clonotype was counted only a few times. The V and J genes are TRBV29-1 and TRBJ1-1; 8 bases match TRBD1. This CDR3 is built from 13 residues. V shed 7 bases, J shed 5 bases, and the junction held 9 bases outside the gene matches. Germline V gene sequence: CDR1 SQVTM, CDR2 ANQGSEA. The CDR3 DNA reads TGCAGCGACCCTAAACAGGGGGAAACTGAAGCTTTCTTT. Its protein is CSDPKQGETEAFF.

The J gene is TRBJ1-2, the V gene TRBV12-3 or TRBV12-4; the D gene is possibly TRBD1 (6 bases). This CDR3 spans 15 amino acids. V lost 4 bases to trimming and J lost 3 bases, with 15 bases between them. The CDR3 is CASSSPGGWDYGYTF. DNA of the CDR3: TGTGCCAGCAGTTCCCCGGGGGGCTGGGACTATGGCTACACCTTC.

This chain uses TRBV11-2 with TRBJ2-6; TRBD1 agrees at 8 bases. V was pared by 5 bases and J by 2 bases, with 8 bases of the junction left unmatched. CDR1 SGHAT and CDR2 FQNNGV come from the germline V gene. This CDR3 spans 17 amino acids. The CDR3 nucleotides read TGTGCCAGCAGCCTCGAACAGGGGGTTACTGGGGCCAACGTCCTGACTTTC. It yields the protein CASSLEQGVTGANVLTF.

This clonotype was detected a few times. This chain connects TRBV5-4 to TRBJ2-7, with 11 bases aligning to TRBD2. Trimming cost V 3 bases and J 6 bases; bases outside gene matches: 11. Germline CDR1 SGHNT, CDR2 YYREEE (reference sequence). The CDR3 is 16 residues long. The CDR3 DNA is TGTGCCAGCAGCTCACTGACTAGCGGGGCCCCGGGCGAGCAGTACTTC. Translated: CASSSLTSGAPGEQYF.

The V call is TRBV5-6, the J call TRBJ2-7; 8 nucleotides line up with TRBD1. J was trimmed by 5 bases and V by 4 bases; bases with no gene match: 2. Germline V gene lookup returns CDR1 SGHDT and CDR2 YYEEEE. The CDR3 extends over 12 amino acids. The CDR3: CASSQGANEQYF. CDR3 nucleotide sequence: TGTGCCAGCAGCCAGGGGGCCAACGAGCAGTACTTC.

V gene TRBV19 combines with J gene TRBJ2-5; 11 bases agree with TRBD2. Germline-derived CDR1 and CDR2 are LNHDA and SQIVND (reference sequence). The CDR3 totals 16 residues. V was clipped by 4 bases and J by 2 bases; unmatched bases: 6. The CDR3 spells CASSTRLAGRQETQYF. The CDR3 bases are TGTGCCAGTAGTACCCGACTAGCGGGGAGACAAGAGACCCAGTACTTC.